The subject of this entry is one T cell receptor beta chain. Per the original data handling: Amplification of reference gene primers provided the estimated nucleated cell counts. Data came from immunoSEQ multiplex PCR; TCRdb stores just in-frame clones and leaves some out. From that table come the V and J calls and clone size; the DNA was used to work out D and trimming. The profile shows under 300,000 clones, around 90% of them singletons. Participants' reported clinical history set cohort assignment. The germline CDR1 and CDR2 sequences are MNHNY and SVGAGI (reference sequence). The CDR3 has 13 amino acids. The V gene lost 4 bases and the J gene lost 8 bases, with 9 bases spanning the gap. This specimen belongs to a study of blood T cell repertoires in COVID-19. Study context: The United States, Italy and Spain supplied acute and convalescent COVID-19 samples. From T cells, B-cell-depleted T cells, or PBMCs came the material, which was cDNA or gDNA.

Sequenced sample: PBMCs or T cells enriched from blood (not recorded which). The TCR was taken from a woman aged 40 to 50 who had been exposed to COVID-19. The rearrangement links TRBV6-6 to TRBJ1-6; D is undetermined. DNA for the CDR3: TGTGCCAGCAGTTCGATAGAGTATTCACCCCTCCACTTT. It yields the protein CASSSIEYSPLHF.